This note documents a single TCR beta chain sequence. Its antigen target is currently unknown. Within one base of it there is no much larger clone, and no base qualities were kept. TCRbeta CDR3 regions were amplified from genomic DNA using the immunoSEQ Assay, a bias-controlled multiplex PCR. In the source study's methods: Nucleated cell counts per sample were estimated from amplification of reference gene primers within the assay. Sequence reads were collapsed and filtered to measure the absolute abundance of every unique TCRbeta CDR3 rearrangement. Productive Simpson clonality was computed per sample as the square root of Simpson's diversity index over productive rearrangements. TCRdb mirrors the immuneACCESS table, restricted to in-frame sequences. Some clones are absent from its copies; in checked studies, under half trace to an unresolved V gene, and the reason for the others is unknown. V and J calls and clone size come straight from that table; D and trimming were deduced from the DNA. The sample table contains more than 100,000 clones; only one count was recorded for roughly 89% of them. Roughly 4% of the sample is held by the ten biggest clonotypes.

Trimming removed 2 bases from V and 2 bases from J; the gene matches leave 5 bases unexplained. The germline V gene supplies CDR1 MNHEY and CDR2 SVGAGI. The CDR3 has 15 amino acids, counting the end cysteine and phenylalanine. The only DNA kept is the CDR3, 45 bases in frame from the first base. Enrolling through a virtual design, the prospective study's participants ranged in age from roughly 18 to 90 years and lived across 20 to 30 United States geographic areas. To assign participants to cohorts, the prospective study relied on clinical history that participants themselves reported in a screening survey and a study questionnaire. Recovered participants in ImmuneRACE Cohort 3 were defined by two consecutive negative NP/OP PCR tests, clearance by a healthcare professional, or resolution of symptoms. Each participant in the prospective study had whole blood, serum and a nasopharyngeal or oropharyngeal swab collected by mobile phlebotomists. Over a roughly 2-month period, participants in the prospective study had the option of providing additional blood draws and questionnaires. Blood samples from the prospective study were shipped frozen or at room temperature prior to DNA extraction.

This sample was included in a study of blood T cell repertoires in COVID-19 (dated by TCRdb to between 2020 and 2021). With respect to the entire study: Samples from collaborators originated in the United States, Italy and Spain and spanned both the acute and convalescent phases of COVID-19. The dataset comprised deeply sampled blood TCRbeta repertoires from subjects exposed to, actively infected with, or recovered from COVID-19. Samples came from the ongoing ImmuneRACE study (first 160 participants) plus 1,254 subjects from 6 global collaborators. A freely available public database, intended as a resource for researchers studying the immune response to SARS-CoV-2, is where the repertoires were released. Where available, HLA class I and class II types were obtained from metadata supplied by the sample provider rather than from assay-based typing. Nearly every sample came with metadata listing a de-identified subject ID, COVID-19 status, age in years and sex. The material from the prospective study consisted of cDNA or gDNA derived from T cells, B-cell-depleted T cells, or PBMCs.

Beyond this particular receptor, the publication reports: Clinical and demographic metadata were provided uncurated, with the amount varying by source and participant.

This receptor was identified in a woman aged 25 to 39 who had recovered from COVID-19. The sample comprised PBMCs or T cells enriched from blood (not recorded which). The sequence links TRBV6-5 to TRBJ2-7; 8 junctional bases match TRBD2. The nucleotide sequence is TGTGCCAGCAGTTACCAAGAGCGGGGGACCTACGAGCAGTACTTC. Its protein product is CASSYQERGTYEQYF.